The present TCR beta chain was sequenced within a study of shared clonotypes between healthy human individuals. Using roughly 200 ng DNA, approximately 30,000 T cell genomes, the sorted-subset replicate PCRs were run. Using immunoSEQ multiplex PCR, the repertoire was profiled, and TCRdb retains in-frame clones only, with some absent. The profile covers about 2,500,000 clones, with around 94% appearing a single time and roughly 0.14% taken by the ten largest. The investigators split CD4+ cells into a CD45RA+ naive subset and a CD45RA-negative memory subset. The TCR comes from a man aged 18 to 30 in good health. What was sequenced was naive CD4+ T cells sorted from blood. Subset reported: CD45RA+ positively selected.

DNA of the CDR3: TGTGCCAGCAGCCCAGGCGGCAGGGGATCCAAGAAAGAGGAGACCCAGTACTTC. The encoded protein is CASSPGGRGSKKEETQYF. The chain is built from TRBV7-9 and TRBJ2-5, with a tentative D call TRBD1 (6 bases). Trimming removed 5 bases at V and 5 bases at J, with 27 bases between. Germline CDR1 SEHNR, CDR2 FQNEAQ (reference sequence). The CDR3 sequence is 18 residues long.